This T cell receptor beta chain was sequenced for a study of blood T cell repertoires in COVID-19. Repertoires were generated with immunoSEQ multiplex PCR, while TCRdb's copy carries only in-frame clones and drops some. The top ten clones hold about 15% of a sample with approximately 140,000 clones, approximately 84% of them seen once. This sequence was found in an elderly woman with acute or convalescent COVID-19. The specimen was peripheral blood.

CDR3 in amino acids: CSVEEGEGYTF. The CDR3 DNA reads TGCAGCGTTGAGGAAGGGGAAGGCTACACCTTC. The chain has TRBV29-1 and TRBJ1-2, with a possible D match to TRBD1 (5 bases). CDR3 length: 11 amino acids. V was clipped by 3 bases and J by 8 bases, with 10 bases between them. Germline assignment: CDR1 SQVTM and CDR2 ANQGSEA. Full variable domain (rest looked up from reference TRBV29-1 and TRBJ1-2): SAVISQKPSRDICQRGTSLTIQCQVDSQVTMMFWYRQQPGQSLTLIATANQGSEATYESGFVIDKFPISRPNLTFSTLTVSNMSPEDSSIYLCSVEEGEGYTFGSGTRLTVV.